These T cell receptor beta chains were read from a single sample in a study of neurological immune-mediated disorders. TCRdb ran MiXCR on the 5' RACE reads and lists one entry per CDR3 protein. The sample lists roughly 75,000 distinct CDR3 sequences, approximately 2.8% seen once, with 1.1% in the top ten. Sequencing was carried out using PBMCs. The receptors were sampled from a woman aged 25 to 39 with multiple sclerosis. Each CDR3 is given with its conserved first and last residue. D genes are given only for firm matches. For some rows the clone size is stated as once, few or many, or as a class when expanded; others skip it.

J: TRBJ1-5
D: NA
V: TRBV28
size: many
DNA: TGTGCCTCGGGGGGCGCAGGCAATCAGCCCCAGCATTTT
CDR3: CASGGAGNQPQHF

J: TRBJ2-3
D: NA
V: TRBV12-3/TRBV12-4
size: many
DNA: TGTGCCAGCAGTGCGTCCTGGGCAGATACGCAGTATTTT
CDR3: CASSASWADTQYF

J: TRBJ2-1
D: TRBD2
V: TRBV5-5
size: many
DNA: TGTGCCAGCAGCTTGGCCAATCTAGCGGGAGGTAAGAATGAGCAGTTCTTC
CDR3: CASSLANLAGGKNEQFF

J: TRBJ2-1
D: NA
V: TRBV15
size: many
DNA: TGTGCCACCAGCAGAGAAGCGGGCAAACCCGATGAGCAGTTCTTC
CDR3: CATSREAGKPDEQFF

J: TRBJ2-4
D: NA
V: TRBV11-2
size: NA
DNA: TGTGCCAGCAGCTCGACAGGTCAGGGATTTTCGGCCAAAAACATTCAGTACTTC
CDR3: CASSSTGQGFSAKNIQYF

J: TRBJ2-1
D: NA
V: TRBV24-1
size: many
DNA: TGTGCCACCAGTGAAACTAGGAGAGGTTACCAGTTCTTC
CDR3: CATSETRRGYQFF

J: TRBJ2-7
D: TRBD1
V: TRBV15
size: many
DNA: TGTGCCACCAGCAGGGGGGCAGGGGGTCCCTACGAGCAGTACTTC
CDR3: CATSRGAGGPYEQYF

J: TRBJ1-6
D: TRBD1
V: TRBV5-1
size: many
DNA: TGCGCCAGTACGTTAGGGGGCGGCTCCTATAATTCACCCCTCCACTTT
CDR3: CASTLGGGSYNSPLHF

J: TRBJ1-3
D: NA
V: TRBV7-2
size: many
DNA: TGTGCCAGCAGCACTGGGTCTGGAAACACCATATATTTT
CDR3: CASSTGSGNTIYF

J: TRBJ2-1
D: TRBD2
V: TRBV7-9
size: many
DNA: TGTGCCAGCAGCTCTCGGACTAGCGGGACCAATGAGCAGTTCTTC
CDR3: CASSSRTSGTNEQFF

J: TRBJ2-7
D: NA
V: TRBV9
size: many
DNA: TGTGCCAGCAGCCCTCGCCCTACCTACGAGCAGTACTTC
CDR3: CASSPRPTYEQYF

J: TRBJ1-5
D: NA
V: TRBV7-9
size: many
DNA: TGTGCCAGCAGCCCCGACGCCAGTAAACAGCCCCAGCATTTT
CDR3: CASSPDASKQPQHF

J: TRBJ2-5
D: NA
V: TRBV11-3
size: many
DNA: TGTGCCAGCAGCCTAAGAGAAGAGACCCAGTACTTC
CDR3: CASSLREETQYF

J: TRBJ2-7
D: NA
V: TRBV7-2
size: many
DNA: TGTGCCAGCAGCTTAAATGGCATAGCCTACGAGCAGTACTTC
CDR3: CASSLNGIAYEQYF

J: TRBJ2-3
D: TRBD2
V: TRBV5-1
size: many
DNA: TGCGCCAGCAGCTCCCCTGGACTAGTCGGGGATACGCAGTATTTT
CDR3: CASSSPGLVGDTQYF

J: TRBJ2-3
D: NA
V: TRBV5-5
size: many
DNA: TGTGCCAGCGAAACGATGGATACGCAGTATTTT
CDR3: CASETMDTQYF

J: TRBJ1-1
D: NA
V: TRBV12-3/TRBV12-4
size: NA
DNA: TGTGCCAGCAGTTTCGATCCGGATGCTGAAGCTTTCTTT
CDR3: CASSFDPDAEAFF

J: TRBJ2-7
D: NA
V: TRBV6-5
size: many
DNA: TGTGCCAGCAGTCCCGCGCGGGTCTCCTACGAGCAGTACTTC
CDR3: CASSPARVSYEQYF

J: TRBJ1-4
D: NA
V: TRBV7-9
size: many
DNA: TGTGCCAGCAGCAACGGGCTGAGGACTGAAAAACTGTTTTTT
CDR3: CASSNGLRTEKLFF